Sequencing of this TCR beta chain was carried out in a study of cytomegalovirus exposure and HLA in healthy donors (dated by TCRdb to the late 2010s). Regarding the complete study: An earlier analysis of around 600 of the donors reported 250 to 300 Gb of sequence data and more than 90 million unique TCR beta sequences from some 180 million T cells. About 280 gigabases of sequencing data and approximately 84 million unique TCR sequences were included in an early release covering around 600 HLA-typed donors. The genetic ancestry cluster associated with self-reported Caucasian donors included 70% to 85% of the approximately 430 genotyped donors. The study aimed to test whether signatures of past pathogen exposure could be identified by cataloging public T cell receptors. Using immunosequencing, the study profiled T cell repertoires from around 670 subjects and related those repertoires to cytomegalovirus serostatus. Besides the first cohort of about 730 subjects, a separate validation cohort made up of some 110 different subjects was used. To predict cytomegalovirus infection status, the study combined high-throughput TCR immunosequencing, statistical association of individual TCRs with disease status, and machine learning. A later analysis re-analyzed previously published TCR beta repertoires from roughly 690 donors and added high-resolution HLA genotyping to study TCR occurrence patterns. The later analysis used no new phenotypic data to find candidate immune exposures, relying instead on TCR beta sequences and their occurrence across donors. An earlier analysis of 587 of the donors used high-throughput TCR beta sequencing to judge whether each TCR beta V gene segment behaved as functional or pseudogenic. Donor age, sex, ethnicity and CMV serostatus were compiled together with the repertoire data. Genome-wide SNP genotypes for about three fifths of the roughly 670 donors were used in a later genetic analysis, which treated that subset as a discovery cohort. Every repertoire in the discovery cohort had been generated on one and the same sequencing platform. HLA typing included class I and class II loci at four-digit resolution. The number of typed donors differed by locus: about 629-630 for A, B, C, DRB1 and DQB1; approximately 540 for DQA1; 606 for DPA1; and approximately 450 for DPB1. Because of strong linkage in the cohort, a handful of DR-DQ haplotypes were treated as single units for association and clustering. Among roughly 400 genotyped donors of the cohort, an average of about 240,000 unique TCR beta nucleotide sequences were sequenced per donor, roughly 18% of them non-productive. Paper-wide results and their limitations: Cytomegalovirus status was reported to be diagnosed by the classifier with high specificity and sensitivity in both the original and validation cohorts. A further reported finding was that TCR beta sequences accurately predicted the HLA-A and HLA-B alleles for most subjects in the first cohort. A later genetic analysis reported fewer N-insertions in productive TCRs among donors in an Asian-associated ancestry cluster than the roughly 700-donor mean. The cohort was sequenced for TCR beta chains only, and without alpha or paired-chain data the features that could be detected were limited. Most TCR sequences were observed very rarely across donors, whereas some public TCRs were present in many individuals. Correlated functional status among segregating V segments might be attributable to linkage disequilibrium, but an unknown experimental factor could not be ruled out. CMV serostatus was the only immune exposure information available for the cohort. In a later analysis, several top co-occurrence clusters were reported to appear linked to parvovirus B19, influenza, CMV and Epstein-Barr virus. Because some donors lacked HLA typing at each locus, the association tests relied only on the typed subset. Broadly in line with IMGT annotations, most TCR beta V segments showed up in productive rearrangements about 90% or about 30% of the time in an earlier analysis of several hundred of the donors. The 87-base-pair reads could not distinguish some IMGT-functional V segments, including TRBV6-2 and TRBV6-3, so those segments were excluded. A cluster of highly shared sequence variants was judged likely to represent a technical artifact of the sequencing pipeline. A few of the identified cytomegalovirus-associated TCR beta chains were confirmed in vitro to be specific for cytomegalovirus antigens. In a later genetic analysis, a missense DCLRE1C variant was associated with V-gene and J-gene trimming of TCR beta chains, and the association was replicated in an independent cohort. In a later analysis, HLA-associated TCR beta chains showed more clonal expansion and lower generation probabilities than non-associated chains that were equally common. Roughly uniform sequencing depth across donors was assumed in presence/absence analyses, although this assumption may not hold. According to the authors, the approach could potentially be generalized to other disease states and immunological phenotypes. Strong co-occurrence of HLA alleles, especially DR and DQ, made assigning TCR associations to individual alleles difficult. At a false discovery rate of 0.05, a later analysis linked some 18,000 TCR beta sequences to specific HLA alleles. The study gave a list of some 150 TCR beta chains associated with cytomegalovirus. Most CMV-associated TCR beta chains appeared to be HLA-restricted in a later analysis, and the HLA associations seemed to be driven largely by CMV exposure. About 17 rarely observed V segments, including chromosome 9 orphons, were excluded from the earlier analysis of 550 to 700 of the donors because counts were too low. In a later analysis, TCR association rates were found to vary across HLA loci, with the most associated TCRs seen for DRB1 alleles and the fewest for HLA-C alleles.

The cohort comprised hundreds of healthy bone marrow donors. Cohort members were all nominally healthy when sampled, although unrecorded immune exposures were likely present. The donor tested CMV seropositive and was one of the 289 seropositive cohort members. A peripheral blood sample was provided by each donor, and peripheral blood mononuclear cells were used for TCR beta sequencing. The Qiagen DNeasy Blood Extraction Kit was used to extract genomic DNA from the blood cell samples. Libraries were made using the immunoSEQ multiplex PCR assay. For the multiplex PCR, a mixture combining 60 forward primers for TCR Vbeta segments and 13 reverse primers for TCR Jbeta segments was used. Amplification of the CDR3 region of rearranged TCR beta genes was performed with a multiplex PCR assay on genomic DNA. Amplified TCR beta libraries were sequenced as 87-base-pair reads on the Illumina HiSeq System. As for the original processing: Across the roughly 670 repertoires, a later analysis counted 80 million or so unique TCR beta chains, approximately 12 million of which were shared by at least two donors. To remove PCR and sequencing errors, raw reads were error-corrected and collapsed into unique sequences using a nearest-neighbor algorithm that merged closely related sequences. To assign V, D and J gene segments, CDR3 sequences were aligned to IMGT reference sequences. For a sequence to be retained, a match of at least six nucleotides to both a V gene segment and a J gene segment was required. A rearrangement counted as productive if the CDR3 had no stop codons and remained in frame with V and J, and every other rearrangement counted as non-productive. Following IMGT convention, CDR3 was defined as the stretch from the second conserved V-encoded cysteine to the conserved J-encoded phenylalanine. The earlier analysis of about 590 of the donors excluded sequences that lacked an unambiguous match to a single V gene segment. An earlier analysis of around 600 of the donors classified V segments as functional when productive rearrangements were above 56.7% and as segregating when the standard deviation between donors was above 5%. To diagnose cytomegalovirus status from the catalog of TCR beta chain sequences, a statistical classification framework was built. In a later analysis, TCR nucleotide sequences were compared against IMGT/GENE-DB human TR gene sequences so that V and J genes could be assigned. Using the TCRdist pipeline, a later analysis assigned CDR3 sequences along with most-parsimonious VDJ recombination scenarios. In a later analysis, each TCR beta chain was defined by its CDR3 amino acid sequence together with its V-gene family, and reads without a unique V-gene family were excluded. As a way to deal with suspected cross-contamination and a sequencing artifact, a later analysis dropped 450 to 700 nucleotide sequences that were highly shared and had low generation probability. A later analysis calculated a clonal expansion index for each public chain from normalized within-repertoire ranks of inferred template counts. In a later analysis, generation probabilities were computed using a VDJ recombination model fitted to out-of-frame rearrangements, and the results were checked against IGoR. Hypergeometric tests were used in a later analysis to score TCR-TCR, TCR-HLA and TCR-CMV co-occurrence, with a repertoire-size bias correction applied to the TCR pairs. A later analysis estimated false discovery rates by permuting HLA or CMV assignments 20 times. A later analysis grouped co-occurring TCRs with DBSCAN, adding TCRdist sequence similarity when clustering within HLA-allele-positive subsets. For co-occurrence clustering, repertoires with fewer than 30,000 or more than 120,000 public chains were excluded, along with roughly 5 repertoires with anomalous nucleotide sharing. TCRdb took over this immuneACCESS table, retaining in-frame rearrangements with V and J assigned. Such tables are incomplete; in checked studies, under half of the missing clones stem from an unresolved V gene, and the remainder is unexplained. The V and J calls and clone size come from that table; D and trimming were worked out from the DNA. The sample has around 99,000 clones on record, 60% to 80% of them singletons. The ten largest account for under 7.5% of the sample.

On this clone: Its antigen specificity is not known. Qualities for individual bases were not recorded, and no much larger clone is one base off.

Including the terminal cysteine and phenylalanine, the CDR3 comprises 11 residues. Only CDR3 DNA remains: 33 bases, in frame from the first base. V was cut back by 8 bases and J by 5 bases, leaving a gap of 12 bases between them. Per the germline V gene, SQVTM is the CDR1 and ANQGSEA is the CDR2. The TCR originated in a man aged 50-60 years in good health and CMV-seropositive. The sequenced material came from PBMCs. The chain is assembled from TRBV29-1 and TRBJ1-1; a tentative D match to TRBD1 spans 6 bases. The CDR3 region reads CSIRGSTEAFF. The bases are TGCAGCATCAGGGGAAGTACTGAAGCTTTCTTT.